This TCR beta chain was observed in a study of blood T cell repertoires in COVID-19. The data were produced by immunoSEQ multiplex PCR, yet TCRdb's version contains in-frame clones alone and is incomplete. The data hold about 130,000 clones, with over 75% observed a single time. CDR1 SGHRS and CDR2 YFSETQ come from the germline V gene. This CDR3 has 17 residues. Trimming cost V 0 bases and J 2 bases, with 18 bases left between them. Specimen: peripheral blood. The chain employs TRBV5-1 and TRBJ2-7; no clear D. The sequence was collected from a woman older than 75 with acute or convalescent COVID-19. This chain's CDR3 is CASSLVRSLAYPYEQYF. The CDR3 bases are TGCGCCAGCAGCTTGGTGAGGTCATTGGCCTATCCCTACGAGCAGTACTTC.